A single sample gave rise to the 29 T cell receptor beta chains below, sequenced in a study of blood T cells in healthy people across ages. PCR was performed a second time for about 6 to 12 cycles using a sample-barcoded 5' primer and a J-beta primer mix. TCRdb used MiXCR to reprocess the 5' RACE reads, holding one entry per CDR3 protein. The sample yields around 1.1 million distinct CDR3 sequences, 35% to 40% seen once. Specimen: blood. Receptor source: a man aged 18-30 years in good health.

This chain uses TRBV6-6 with TRBJ1-1, with a possible D match to TRBD1 (6 bases). CDR1 is MNHNY, CDR2 SVGAGI, per germline (reference sequence). V was cut by 7 bases and J by 5 bases, with 17 bases left in between. CDR3 length: 14 amino acids. CDR3 nucleotide sequence: TGTGCCAGCACCCAAGGTTTAAGGGGGACTGAAGCTTTCTTT. It specifies CASTQGLRGTEAFF.

The chain carries TRBV20-1 and TRBJ2-7, with D unresolved. Trimming shortened V by 4 bases and J by 4 bases, and 17 bases separated the two germline ends. This CDR3 comprises 14 residues. Germline V gives CDR1 DFQATT, CDR2 SNEGSKA (reference sequence). The DNA for the CDR3 is TGCAGTGCTAAGAACGCCCCTATGGGTTACGAGCAGTACTTC. This gives the protein CSAKNAPMGYEQYF.

This clonotype was seen more than once but under ten times. The chain joins TRBV6-5 to TRBJ1-2, with TRBD1 as a possible D gene (5 bases). The germline V and J ends were trimmed by 6 bases and 0 bases, with 17 bases remaining between them. In germline, CDR1 is MNHEY, CDR2 SVGAGI. The CDR3 covers 16 residues. DNA of the CDR3: TGTGCCAGCAGACCTACCACAGGACTCTCTAACTATGGCTACACCTTC. Protein sequence: CASRPTTGLSNYGYTF.

This chain uses TRBV3-1 with TRBJ1-1; D uncertain. CDR1 LGHDT and CDR2 YNNKEL come from the germline V gene (reference sequence). Trimming shortened V by 4 bases and J by 6 bases, and 15 bases separated the two germline ends. CDR3 length: 14 amino acids. The DNA for the CDR3 is TGTGCCAGCAGCCCTCCAGCGCGTGGGCCTGAAGCTTTCTTT. Amino acid sequence: CASSPPARGPEAFF.

The rearrangement joins TRBV20-1 to TRBJ2-7; D is uncertain. The germline V gene encodes CDR1 DFQATT and CDR2 SNEGSKA (reference sequence). V was trimmed by 5 bases and J by 7 bases, leaving 15 bases between them. The CDR3 sequence is 12 residues long. CDR3 region: CSAPLGAWEQYF. The CDR3 DNA is TGCAGTGCTCCCTTAGGAGCGTGGGAGCAGTACTTC.

This clonotype was recorded only once. This chain uses TRBV5-1 with TRBJ1-1, with D unresolved. The CDR3 contains 15 residues. Germline assignment: CDR1 SGHRS and CDR2 YFSETQ. V lost 0 bases, J lost 2 bases, and 11 bases lay in between. The DNA for the CDR3 is TGCGCCAGCAGCTTGGCCGTGAGGATTAACACTGAAGCTTTCTTT. Its protein is CASSLAVRINTEAFF.

This clonotype was detected only once. The V call is TRBV4-2, the J call TRBJ2-2; TRBD2 is a possible D gene (7 bases). Germline V gene lookup returns CDR1 LGHNA and CDR2 YNFKEQ. The CDR3 runs 18 residues. Trimming took 4 bases from V and 4 from J, leaving 22 bases between them. The CDR3 nucleotides are TGTGCCAGCAGCCCCCTCTGGGGAGGGACATTAAGCACCGGGGAGCTGTTTTTT. It specifies CASSPLWGGTLSTGELFF.

The J gene is TRBJ1-2, the V gene TRBV5-1; 9 nucleotides align to TRBD1. Looked up from germline, CDR1 is SGHRS and CDR2 is YFSETQ. This CDR3 has 15 residues. V lost 3 bases and J lost 6; bases outside the gene matches: 9. CDR3 bases: TGCGCCAGCAGCTCAACCGGACAGGGGAGGGATGGCTACACCTTC. Translated, it gives CASSSTGQGRDGYTF.

The rearrangement uses TRBV20-1 and TRBJ2-5, with 10 bases lining up with TRBD2. This CDR3 region has 17 residues. The junction had 9 bases not matched to a gene; V was cut back by 0 bases and J by 2 bases. Per the germline V gene, CDR1 is DFQATT and CDR2 is SNEGSKA (reference sequence). Here the CDR3 DNA reads TGCAGTGCTAGAGATTGGCCTAGCGGGAGAAAACAAGAGACCCAGTACTTC. Its translation is CSARDWPSGRKQETQYF.

This clonotype was observed a few times. This chain connects TRBV7-8 to TRBJ1-5; D perhaps matches TRBD1 (6 bases). V lost 3 bases to trimming and J lost 7 bases, with 28 bases between them. The germline gives CDR1 SGHVS, CDR2 FQNEAQ. This CDR3 is built from 19 residues. The CDR3 nucleotides read TGTGCCAGCAGCTTGGTCGGTAGAAGTGGCAGGGGTGTGCGGCAGCCCCAGCATTTT. Its translation is CASSLVGRSGRGVRQPQHF.

This chain links TRBV6-1 with TRBJ1-5; tentative D call: TRBD1 (6 bases). There are 15 residues in the CDR3. V was trimmed by 2 bases and J by 6 bases, leaving 14 bases between them. The V gene's germline CDR1 is MNHNS and CDR2 SASEGT. The CDR3 nucleotides are TGTGCCAGCAGTGAAAACGGGGGCGCGGGTCAGCCCCAGCATTTT. As protein: CASSENGGAGQPQHF.

This clonotype was detected a few times. The rearrangement links TRBV7-9 to TRBJ1-4; D call uncertain. The CDR3 extends over 16 amino acids. V lost 1 base and J lost 0, with 9 bases in between. The germline V gene encodes CDR1 SEHNR and CDR2 FQNEAQ (reference sequence). Here the CDR3 reads CASSLVGEATNEKLFF. In nucleotides, the CDR3 is TGTGCCAGCAGCTTAGTTGGGGAAGCAACTAATGAAAAACTGTTTTTT. Supplemented by reference TRBV7-9 and TRBJ1-4, the full variable domain reads DTGVSQNPRHKITKRGQNVTFRCDPISEHNRLYWYRQTLGQGPEFLTYFQNEAQLEKSRLLSDRFSAERPKGSFSTLEIQRTEQGDSAMYLCASSLVGEATNEKLFFGSGTQLSVL.

This clonotype showed up just a few times. J is TRBJ1-1 and V is TRBV6-5; the D is unclear. This CDR3 contains 13 residues. V lost 0 bases, J lost 6 bases, and 8 bases lay in between. Germline V gives CDR1 MNHEY, CDR2 SVGAGI. The CDR3 sequence is CASSYSGIAEAFF. DNA of the CDR3: TGTGCCAGCAGTTACTCGGGGATAGCTGAAGCTTTCTTT.

The chain employs TRBV30 and TRBJ2-3, with 8 bases that match TRBD2. This CDR3 contains 14 residues. The junction had 1 base not matched to a gene; V was cut back by 2 bases and J by 0 bases. Germline-derived CDR1 and CDR2 are GTSNPN and SVGIG (reference sequence). CDR3 amino acids: CAWSPGGSTDTQYF. CDR3 coding DNA: TGTGCCTGGAGTCCGGGGGGGAGCACAGATACGCAGTATTTT.

This clonotype showed up many times. Written as DNA, the CDR3 is TGCAGCGTTGAAGAGTCAGGCTCTTTAGAGGGCTACACCTTC. Its translation: CSVEESGSLEGYTF. J is TRBJ1-2 and V is TRBV29-1; D remains ambiguous. Deletions cut 0 bases from V and 8 bases from J, with 16 bases between. The CDR3 totals 14 residues. Germline V gene sequence: CDR1 SQVTM, CDR2 ANQGSEA.

The chain links TRBV13 to TRBJ1-2; 9 nucleotides match TRBD1. Germline V CDR1 and CDR2: PRHDT, FYEKMQ (reference sequence). The V and J ends lost 5 bases and 4 bases, in that order; junction bases with no gene match: 14. CDR3 length: 17 residues. The CDR3 sequence: CASSSRGQGITLYGYTF. DNA of the CDR3: TGTGCCAGCAGCAGCAGGGGACAGGGAATCACCCTCTATGGCTACACCTTC.

Remarks on this clonotype: A much larger clone differs by one base, so this may be a read error. The chain's CDR3 is CASSLTGGILQETQFF. As DNA, the CDR3 is TGTGCCAGCAGTTTAACGGGGGGGATTCTCCAAGAGACCCAGTTCTTC. The V gene is TRBV27, the J gene TRBJ2-5, with TRBD2 matching 8 bases. The J call is doubtful: the DNA matches TRBJ2-1 better. This CDR3 contains 16 residues. Germline V CDR1 and CDR2: MNHEY, SMNVEV (reference sequence).

The V call is TRBV10-3, the J call TRBJ1-2, with D hard to call. The CDR3 runs to 16 residues. V was pared by 2 bases and J by 0 bases, with 13 bases between. Germline V gives CDR1 ENHRY, CDR2 SYGVKD. The chain's CDR3 is CAISETATVTNYGYTF. The CDR3 bases are TGTGCCATCAGTGAGACGGCGACGGTGACTAACTATGGCTACACCTTC.

V and J are TRBV6-5 and TRBJ1-1, with unresolved D. Trimming pared 2 bases from V and 4 bases from J, leaving 14 bases between. This CDR3 comprises 15 residues. Per the germline V gene, CDR1 is MNHEY and CDR2 is SVGAGI. CDR3 protein: CASSYVYGISTEAFF. CDR3 sequence (DNA): TGTGCCAGCAGTTACGTCTATGGCATCTCCACTGAAGCTTTCTTT.

As to this clonotype: Possible read error: a much larger clone is one base away. The chain recombines TRBV2 with TRBJ2-1, with 12 bases lining up with TRBD2. CDR3 length equals 14 residues. V was clipped by 6 bases and J by 5 bases; unmatched bases: 2. The germline gives CDR1 SNHLY, CDR2 FYNNEI. The CDR3 sequence is CASRASGGDNEQFF. Here the CDR3 DNA reads TGTGCCAGCAGAGCTAGCGGGGGGGACAATGAGCAGTTCTTC.

The chain has TRBV20-1 and TRBJ2-5; unclear D gene. Trimming pared 6 bases from V and 5 bases from J, leaving 19 bases between. Germline CDR1 and CDR2: DFQATT and SNEGSKA (reference sequence). This CDR3 has 14 residues. Written as DNA, the CDR3 is TGCAGTGCCCCGTCCTCGGGTTTCGGCGAGACCCAGTACTTC. Its translation is CSAPSSGFGETQYF.

J is TRBJ2-3 and V is TRBV4-1; no clear D. Germline CDR1 reads MGHRA; CDR2 reads YSYEKL. CDR3 length: 16 residues. The V and J ends lost 4 bases and 0 bases respectively, with 14 bases between them. The CDR3 spells CASSLRLAASTDTQYF. DNA for the CDR3: TGCGCCAGCAGCCTCAGGCTCGCGGCGAGCACAGATACGCAGTATTTT.

This clonotype showed up just a few times. The chain joins TRBV5-1 to TRBJ1-1, with 7 bases aligning to TRBD1. The CDR3 contains 15 residues. Losses at the gene ends were 4 bases for V and 5 bases for J; bases not matched to a gene: 11. From germline, CDR1 is SGHRS and CDR2 YFSETQ. The CDR3 region has the DNA TGCGCCAGCAGCCAAGGGGGCCGAGTAAGGACTGAAGCTTTCTTT. Translated: CASSQGGRVRTEAFF.

This clonotype showed up just a few times. J is TRBJ1-6 and V is TRBV7-2, with D maybe TRBD1 (6 bases). Trimming pared 5 bases from V and 5 bases from J, leaving 13 bases between. Per germline, CDR1 SGHTA and CDR2 FQGNSA. This CDR3 is built from 15 residues. CDR3 nucleotides: TGTGCCAGCAGCCCATCCGACAGGCATAATTCACCCCTCCACTTT. Its protein product is CASSPSDRHNSPLHF. Supplemented by reference TRBV7-2 and TRBJ1-6, the full variable domain reads GAGVSQSPSNKVTEKGKDVELRCDPISGHTALYWYRQSLGQGLEFLIYFQGNSAPDKSGLPSDRFSAERTGGSVSTLTIQRTQQEDSAVYLCASSPSDRHNSPLHFGNGTRLTVT.

The gene calls are TRBV29-1 and TRBJ1-4; the match to TRBD1 covers 8 bases. The CDR3 has 13 residues. Germline CDR1 and CDR2: SQVTM and ANQGSEA. Germline trimming cut 4 bases from V and 5 bases from J; bases unmatched to any gene: 3. The CDR3 bases are TGCAGCGTTGGGACAGGGCTAAATGAAAAACTGTTTTTT. This gives the protein CSVGTGLNEKLFF.

In its sample, this clonotype was seen a few times. The chain couples TRBV28 to TRBJ2-1; no definite D call. CDR3 size: 14 residues. Trimming pared 2 bases from V and 4 bases from J, leaving 9 bases between. In germline, CDR1 is MDHEN, CDR2 SYDVKM. CDR3 in amino acids: CASSLPLVYNEQFF. The CDR3 DNA follows: TGTGCCAGCAGTTTACCCCTGGTTTACAATGAGCAGTTCTTC.

V and J are TRBV20-1 and TRBJ1-1; 8 nucleotides match TRBD1. Per germline, CDR1 DFQATT and CDR2 SNEGSKA (reference sequence). V lost 6 bases to trimming and J lost 0 bases; unmatched junction nucleotides: 6. CDR3 size: 14 residues. The CDR3 DNA reads TGCAGTGCCCCTAAGGACAGGGTGAACACTGAAGCTTTCTTT. It codes for CSAPKDRVNTEAFF.

V gene TRBV20-1 combines with J gene TRBJ2-7, with TRBD2 matching over 7 bases. Unmatched junction bases numbered 5, after V lost 3 bases and J lost 3 bases. Germline V gene sequence: CDR1 DFQATT, CDR2 SNEGSKA (reference sequence). This CDR3 spans 13 amino acids. CDR3 DNA sequence: TGCAGTGCTAGTTCCGGGGGGAACTACGAGCAGTACTTC. It codes for CSASSGGNYEQYF.

This rearrangement joins TRBV2 to TRBJ2-2, with D tentatively TRBD1 or TRBD2 (5 bases each). The germline V and J ends were trimmed by 6 bases and 3 bases, with 17 bases remaining between them. Germline V CDR1 and CDR2: SNHLY, FYNNEI. This CDR3 contains 16 residues. As DNA, the CDR3 is TGTGCCAGCAGACAGGCCCGGAATAGCGACACCGGGGAGCTGTTTTTT. Translated, it gives CASRQARNSDTGELFF.